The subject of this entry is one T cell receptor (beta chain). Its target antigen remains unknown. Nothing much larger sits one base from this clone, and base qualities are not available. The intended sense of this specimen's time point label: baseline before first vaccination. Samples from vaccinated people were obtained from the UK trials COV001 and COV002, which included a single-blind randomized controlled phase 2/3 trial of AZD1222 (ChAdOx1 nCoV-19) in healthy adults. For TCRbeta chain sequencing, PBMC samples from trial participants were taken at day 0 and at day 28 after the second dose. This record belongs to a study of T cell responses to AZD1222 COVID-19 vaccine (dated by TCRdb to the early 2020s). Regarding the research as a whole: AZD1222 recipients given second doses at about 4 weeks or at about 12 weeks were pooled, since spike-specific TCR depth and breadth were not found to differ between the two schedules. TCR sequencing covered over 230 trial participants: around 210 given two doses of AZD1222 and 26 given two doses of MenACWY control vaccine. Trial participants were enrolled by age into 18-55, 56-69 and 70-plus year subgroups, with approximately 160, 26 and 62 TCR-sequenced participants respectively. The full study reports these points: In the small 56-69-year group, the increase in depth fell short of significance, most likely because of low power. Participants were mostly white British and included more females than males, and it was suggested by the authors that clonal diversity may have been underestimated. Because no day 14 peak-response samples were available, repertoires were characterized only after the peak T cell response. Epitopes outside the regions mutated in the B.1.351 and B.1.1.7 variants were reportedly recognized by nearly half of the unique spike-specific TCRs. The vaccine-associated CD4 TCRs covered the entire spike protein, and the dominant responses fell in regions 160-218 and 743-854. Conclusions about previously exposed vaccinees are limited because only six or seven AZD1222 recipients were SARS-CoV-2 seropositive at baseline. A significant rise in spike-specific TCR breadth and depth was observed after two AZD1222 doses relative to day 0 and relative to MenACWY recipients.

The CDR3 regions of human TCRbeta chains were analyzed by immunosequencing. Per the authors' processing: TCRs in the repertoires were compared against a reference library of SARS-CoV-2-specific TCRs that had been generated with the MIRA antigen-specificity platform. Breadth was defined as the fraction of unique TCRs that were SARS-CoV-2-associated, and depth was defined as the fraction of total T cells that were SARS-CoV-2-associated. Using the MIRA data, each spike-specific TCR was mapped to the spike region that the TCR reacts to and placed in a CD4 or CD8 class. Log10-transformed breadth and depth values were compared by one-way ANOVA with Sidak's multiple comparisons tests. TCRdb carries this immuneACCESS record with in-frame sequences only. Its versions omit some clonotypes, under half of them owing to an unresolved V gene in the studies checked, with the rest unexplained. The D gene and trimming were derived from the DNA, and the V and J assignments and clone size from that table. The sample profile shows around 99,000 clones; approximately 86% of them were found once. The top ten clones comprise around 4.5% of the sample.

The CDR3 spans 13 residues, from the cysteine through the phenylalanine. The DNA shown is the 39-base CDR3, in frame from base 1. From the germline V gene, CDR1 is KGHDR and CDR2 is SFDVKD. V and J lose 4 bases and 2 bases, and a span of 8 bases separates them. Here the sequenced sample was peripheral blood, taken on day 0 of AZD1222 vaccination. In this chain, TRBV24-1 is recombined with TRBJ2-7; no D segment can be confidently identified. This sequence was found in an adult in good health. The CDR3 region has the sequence CATSESGAYEQYF. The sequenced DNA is TGTGCCACCAGTGAGAGTGGCGCCTACGAGCAGTACTTC.